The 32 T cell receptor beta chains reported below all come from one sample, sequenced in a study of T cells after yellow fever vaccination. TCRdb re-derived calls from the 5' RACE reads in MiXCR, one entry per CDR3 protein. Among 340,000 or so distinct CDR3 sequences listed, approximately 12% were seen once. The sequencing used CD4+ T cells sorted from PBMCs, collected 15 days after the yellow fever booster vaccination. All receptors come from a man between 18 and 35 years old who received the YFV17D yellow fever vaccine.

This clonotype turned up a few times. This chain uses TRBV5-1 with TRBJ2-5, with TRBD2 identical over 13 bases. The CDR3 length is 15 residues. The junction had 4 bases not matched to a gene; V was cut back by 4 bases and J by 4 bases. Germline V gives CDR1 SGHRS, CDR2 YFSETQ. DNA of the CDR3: TGCGCCAGCAGCGGGACTAGCGGGGTCGCAGAGACCCAGTACTTC. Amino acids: CASSGTSGVAETQYF.

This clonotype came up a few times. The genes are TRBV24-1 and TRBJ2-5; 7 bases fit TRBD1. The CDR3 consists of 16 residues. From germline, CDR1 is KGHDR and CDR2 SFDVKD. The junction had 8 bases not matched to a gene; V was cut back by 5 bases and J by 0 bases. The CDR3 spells CATSGTGVAYQETQYF. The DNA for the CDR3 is TGTGCCACCAGTGGGACAGGCGTGGCGTACCAAGAGACCCAGTACTTC.

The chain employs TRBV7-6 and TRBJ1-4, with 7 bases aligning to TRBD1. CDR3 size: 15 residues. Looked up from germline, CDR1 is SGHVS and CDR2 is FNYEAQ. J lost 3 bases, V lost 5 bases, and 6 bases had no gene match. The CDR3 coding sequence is TGTGCCAGCAGCAAACGACAGGGCCCTAATGAAAAACTGTTTTTT. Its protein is CASSKRQGPNEKLFF.

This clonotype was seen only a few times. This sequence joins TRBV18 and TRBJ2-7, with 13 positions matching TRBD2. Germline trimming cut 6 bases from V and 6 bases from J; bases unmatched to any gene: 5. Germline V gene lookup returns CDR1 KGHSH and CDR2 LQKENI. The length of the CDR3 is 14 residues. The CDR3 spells CASSGLAGAGEQYV. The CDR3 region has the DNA TGTGCCAGCTCCGGACTAGCGGGAGCTGGCGAGCAGTACGTC.

In DNA form, the CDR3 reads TGTGCCAGCTCACCCTATTATGCTAATGAAAACACTGAAGCTTTCTTT. Protein: CASSPYYANENTEAFF. The genes are TRBV18 and TRBJ1-1; D unresolved. In germline, CDR1 is KGHSH, CDR2 LQKENI. Trimming removed 3 bases from V and 2 bases from J, with 16 bases in between. The CDR3 contains 16 residues.

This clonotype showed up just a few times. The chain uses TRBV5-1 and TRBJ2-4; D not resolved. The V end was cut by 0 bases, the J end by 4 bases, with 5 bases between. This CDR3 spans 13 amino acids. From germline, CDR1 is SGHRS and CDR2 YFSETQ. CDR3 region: CASSLEGKNIQYF. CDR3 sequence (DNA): TGCGCCAGCAGCTTGGAAGGGAAAAACATTCAGTACTTC.

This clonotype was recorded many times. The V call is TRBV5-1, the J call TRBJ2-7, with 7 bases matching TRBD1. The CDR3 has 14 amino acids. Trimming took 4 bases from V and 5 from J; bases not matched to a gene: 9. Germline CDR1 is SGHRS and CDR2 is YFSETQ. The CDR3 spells CASSLRTGPDEQYF. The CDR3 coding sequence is TGCGCCAGCAGCCTTCGGACAGGCCCGGACGAGCAGTACTTC.

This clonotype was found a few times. As DNA, the CDR3 is TGCGCCAGCAGCTTGGCGGGACAGTCTTCCCAGTACTTC. Translation gives CASSLAGQSSQYF. The chain recombines TRBV5-1 with TRBJ2-5, with TRBD1 identical over 7 bases. Germline assignment: CDR1 SGHRS and CDR2 YFSETQ. This CDR3 has 13 amino acids. V shed 0 bases and J 9 bases; nucleotides not matched to a gene: 5.

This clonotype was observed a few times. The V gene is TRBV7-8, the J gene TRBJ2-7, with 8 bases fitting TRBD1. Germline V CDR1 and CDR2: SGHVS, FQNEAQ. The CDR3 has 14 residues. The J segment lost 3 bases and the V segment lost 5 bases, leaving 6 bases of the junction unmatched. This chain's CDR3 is CASSQQGGDYEQYV. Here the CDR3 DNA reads TGTGCCAGCAGCCAACAGGGGGGAGACTACGAGCAGTACGTC.

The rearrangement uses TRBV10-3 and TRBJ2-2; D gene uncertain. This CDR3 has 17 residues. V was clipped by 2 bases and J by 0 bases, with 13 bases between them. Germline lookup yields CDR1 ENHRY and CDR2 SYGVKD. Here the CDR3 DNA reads TGTGCCATCAGTGAGCCCTCCCCGACCTCGAACACCGGGGAGCTGTTTTTT. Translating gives CAISEPSPTSNTGELFF.

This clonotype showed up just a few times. CDR3 region: CASLAETQYF. The CDR3 nucleotides are TGTGCCAGCCTGGCAGAGACCCAGTACTTC. The rearrangement uses TRBV2 and TRBJ2-5; D remains ambiguous. V lost 8 bases, J lost 4 bases, and 5 bases lay in between. The germline V gene has CDR1 SNHLY and CDR2 FYNNEI. The CDR3 contains 10 residues.

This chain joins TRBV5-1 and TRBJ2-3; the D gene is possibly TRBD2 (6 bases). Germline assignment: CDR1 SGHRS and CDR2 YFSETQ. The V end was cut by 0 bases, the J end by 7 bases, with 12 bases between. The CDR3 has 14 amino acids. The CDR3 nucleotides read TGCGCCAGCAGCTTGGCGGTGGGACTTTATACGCAGTATTTT. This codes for CASSLAVGLYTQYF. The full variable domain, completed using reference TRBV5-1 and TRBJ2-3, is KAGVTQTPRYLIKTRGQQVTLSCSPISGHRSVSWYQQTPGQGLQFLFEYFSETQRNKGNFPGRFSGRQFSNSRSEMNVSTLELGDSALYLCASSLAVGLYTQYFGPGTRLTVL.

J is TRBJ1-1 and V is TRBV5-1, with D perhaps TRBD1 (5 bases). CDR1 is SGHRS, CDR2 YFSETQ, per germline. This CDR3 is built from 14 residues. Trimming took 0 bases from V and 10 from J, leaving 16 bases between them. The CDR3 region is CASSLVNQERGAFF. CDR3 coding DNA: TGCGCCAGCAGCTTGGTTAACCAGGAGAGGGGAGCTTTCTTT.

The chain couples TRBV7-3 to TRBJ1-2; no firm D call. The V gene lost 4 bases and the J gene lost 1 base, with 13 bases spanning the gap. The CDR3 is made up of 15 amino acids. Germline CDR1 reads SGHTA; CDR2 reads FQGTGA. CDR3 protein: CASSSPLIFNYGYTF. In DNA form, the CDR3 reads TGTGCCAGCAGCTCGCCTCTGATTTTTAACTATGGCTACACCTTC.

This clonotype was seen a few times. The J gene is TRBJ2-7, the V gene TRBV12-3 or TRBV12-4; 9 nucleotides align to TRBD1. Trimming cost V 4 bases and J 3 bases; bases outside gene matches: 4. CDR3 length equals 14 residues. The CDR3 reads CASSSQGAIYEQYF. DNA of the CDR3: TGTGCCAGCAGTTCACAGGGGGCTATCTACGAGCAGTACTTC.

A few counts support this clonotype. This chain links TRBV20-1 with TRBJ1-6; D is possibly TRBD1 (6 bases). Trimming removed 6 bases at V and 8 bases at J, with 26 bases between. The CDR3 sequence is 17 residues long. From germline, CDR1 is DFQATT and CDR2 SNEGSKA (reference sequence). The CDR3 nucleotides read TGCAGTGCCCCACCGTTTGGGGGGGCGAAGGCAGATTCACCCCTCCACTTT. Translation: CSAPPFGGAKADSPLHF.

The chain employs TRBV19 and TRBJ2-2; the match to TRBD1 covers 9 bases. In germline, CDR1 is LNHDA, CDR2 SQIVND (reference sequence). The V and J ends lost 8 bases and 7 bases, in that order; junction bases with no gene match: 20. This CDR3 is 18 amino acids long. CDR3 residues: CASHSWTGAARGGGELFF. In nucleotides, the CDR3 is TGTGCCAGTCATAGCTGGACAGGGGCGGCTCGGGGTGGCGGGGAGCTGTTTTTT.

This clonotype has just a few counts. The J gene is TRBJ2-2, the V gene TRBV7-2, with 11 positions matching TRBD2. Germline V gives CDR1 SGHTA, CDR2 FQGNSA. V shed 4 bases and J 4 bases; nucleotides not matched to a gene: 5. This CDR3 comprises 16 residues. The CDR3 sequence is CASSWLAGGTTGELFF. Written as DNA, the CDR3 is TGTGCCAGCAGCTGGCTAGCGGGGGGAACCACCGGGGAGCTGTTTTTT.

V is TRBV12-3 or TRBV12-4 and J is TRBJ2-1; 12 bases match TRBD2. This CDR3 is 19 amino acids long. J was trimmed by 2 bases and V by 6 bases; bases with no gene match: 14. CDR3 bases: TGTGCCAGCAGCCCGGGTGGGGGGGGACTAGCGGGCCCCTACAATGAGCAGTTCTTC. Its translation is CASSPGGGGLAGPYNEQFF.

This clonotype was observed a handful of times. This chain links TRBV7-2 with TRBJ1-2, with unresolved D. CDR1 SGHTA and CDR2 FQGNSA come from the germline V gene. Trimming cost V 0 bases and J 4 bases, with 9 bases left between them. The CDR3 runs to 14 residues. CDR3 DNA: TGTGCCAGCAGCTTAGCGCGGACCCTCTATGGCTACACCTTC. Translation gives CASSLARTLYGYTF.

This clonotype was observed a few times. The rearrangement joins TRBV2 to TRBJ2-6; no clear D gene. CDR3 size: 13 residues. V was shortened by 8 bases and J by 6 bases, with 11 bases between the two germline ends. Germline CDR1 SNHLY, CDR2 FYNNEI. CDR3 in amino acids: CASLPGEANVLTF. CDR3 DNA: TGTGCCAGCCTCCCAGGTGAGGCCAACGTCCTGACTTTC.

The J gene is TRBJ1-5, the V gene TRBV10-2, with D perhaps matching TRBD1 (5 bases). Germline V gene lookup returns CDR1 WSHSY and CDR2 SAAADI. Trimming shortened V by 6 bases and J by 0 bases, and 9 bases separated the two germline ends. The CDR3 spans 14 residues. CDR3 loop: CASRATVSNQPQHF. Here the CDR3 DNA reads TGCGCCAGCAGGGCGACAGTTAGCAATCAGCCCCAGCATTTT.

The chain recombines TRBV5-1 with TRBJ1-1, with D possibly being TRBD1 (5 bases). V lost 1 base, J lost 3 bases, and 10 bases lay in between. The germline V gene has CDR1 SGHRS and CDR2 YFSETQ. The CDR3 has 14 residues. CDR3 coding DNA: TGCGCCAGCAGCTTGTTTGGGGCGGACACTGAAGCTTTCTTT. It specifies CASSLFGADTEAFF.

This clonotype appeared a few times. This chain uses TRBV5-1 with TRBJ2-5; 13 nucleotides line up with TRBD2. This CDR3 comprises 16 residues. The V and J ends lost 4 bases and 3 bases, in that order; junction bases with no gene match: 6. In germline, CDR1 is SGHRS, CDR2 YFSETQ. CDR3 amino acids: CASSRTSGGAEETQYF. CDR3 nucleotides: TGCGCCAGCAGCAGAACTAGCGGGGGGGCCGAAGAGACCCAGTACTTC.

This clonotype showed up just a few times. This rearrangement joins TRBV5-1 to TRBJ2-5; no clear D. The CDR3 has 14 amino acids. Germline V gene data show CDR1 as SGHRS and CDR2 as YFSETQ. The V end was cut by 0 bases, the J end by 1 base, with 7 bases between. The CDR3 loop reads CASSLGVVQETQYF. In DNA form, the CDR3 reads TGCGCCAGCAGCTTGGGGGTTGTCCAAGAGACCCAGTACTTC.

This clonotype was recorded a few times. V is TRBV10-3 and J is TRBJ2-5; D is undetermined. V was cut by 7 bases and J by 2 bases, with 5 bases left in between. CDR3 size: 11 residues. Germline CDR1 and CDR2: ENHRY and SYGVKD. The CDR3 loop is CAIKSQETQYF. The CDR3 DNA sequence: TGTGCCATCAAGTCTCAAGAGACCCAGTACTTC.

The CDR3 bases are TGCAGCGTTTTGGTCCAGCATTTT. Its protein is CSVLVQHF. V and J are TRBV29-1 and TRBJ1-5; D call uncertain. The ends were cut back, 5 bases at V and 12 bases at J, with 5 bases in the middle. Germline CDR1 reads SQVTM; CDR2 reads ANQGSEA. The CDR3 spans 8 residues.

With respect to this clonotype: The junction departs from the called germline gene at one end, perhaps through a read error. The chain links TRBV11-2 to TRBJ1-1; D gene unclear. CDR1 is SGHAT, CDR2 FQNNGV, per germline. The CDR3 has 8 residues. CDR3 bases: TGTGCCAGCAGCTTGGACGGATTT. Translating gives CASSLDGF.

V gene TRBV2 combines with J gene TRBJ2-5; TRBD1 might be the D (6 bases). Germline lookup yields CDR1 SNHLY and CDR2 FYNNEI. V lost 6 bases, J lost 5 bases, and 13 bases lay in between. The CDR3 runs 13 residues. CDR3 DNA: TGTGCCAGCAGCCCGGACAGTTCCGAGACCCAGTACTTC. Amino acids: CASSPDSSETQYF.

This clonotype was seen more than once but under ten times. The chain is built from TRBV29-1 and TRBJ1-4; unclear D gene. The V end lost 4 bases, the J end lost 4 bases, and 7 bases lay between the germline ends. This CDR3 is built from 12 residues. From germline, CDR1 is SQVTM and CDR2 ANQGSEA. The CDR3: CSVGMGNEKLFF. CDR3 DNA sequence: TGCAGCGTTGGAATGGGTAATGAAAAACTGTTTTTT.

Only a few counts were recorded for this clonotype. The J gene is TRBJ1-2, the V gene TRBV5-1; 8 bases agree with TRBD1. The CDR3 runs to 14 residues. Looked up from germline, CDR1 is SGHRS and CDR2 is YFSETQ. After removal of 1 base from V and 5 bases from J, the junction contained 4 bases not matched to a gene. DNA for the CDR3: TGCGCCAGCAGCTTGACAGGGGGTGAATATGGCTACACCTTC. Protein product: CASSLTGGEYGYTF.

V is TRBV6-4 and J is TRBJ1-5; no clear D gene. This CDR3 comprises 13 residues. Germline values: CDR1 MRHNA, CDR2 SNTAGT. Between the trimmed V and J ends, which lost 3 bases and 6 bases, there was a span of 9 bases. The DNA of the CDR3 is TGTGCCAGCAGTGAGAATGTTGGTCAGCCCCAGCATTTT. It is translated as CASSENVGQPQHF.